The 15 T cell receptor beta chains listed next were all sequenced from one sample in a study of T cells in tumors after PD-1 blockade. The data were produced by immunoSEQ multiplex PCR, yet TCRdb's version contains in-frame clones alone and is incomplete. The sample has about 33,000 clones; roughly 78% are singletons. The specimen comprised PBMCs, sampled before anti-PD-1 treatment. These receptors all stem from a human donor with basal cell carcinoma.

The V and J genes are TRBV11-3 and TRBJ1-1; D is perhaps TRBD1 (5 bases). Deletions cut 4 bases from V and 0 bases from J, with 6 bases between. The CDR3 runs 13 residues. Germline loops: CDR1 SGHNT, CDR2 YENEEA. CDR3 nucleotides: TGTGCCAGCAGCTGGGGCATGAACACTGAAGCTTTCTTT. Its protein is CASSWGMNTEAFF.

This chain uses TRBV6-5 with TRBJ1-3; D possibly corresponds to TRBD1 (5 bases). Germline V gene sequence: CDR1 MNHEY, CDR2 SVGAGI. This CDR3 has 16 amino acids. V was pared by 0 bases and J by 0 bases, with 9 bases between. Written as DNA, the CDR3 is TGTGCCAGCAGTTACTCTGGGACCCGCTCTGGAAACACCATATATTTT. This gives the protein CASSYSGTRSGNTIYF.

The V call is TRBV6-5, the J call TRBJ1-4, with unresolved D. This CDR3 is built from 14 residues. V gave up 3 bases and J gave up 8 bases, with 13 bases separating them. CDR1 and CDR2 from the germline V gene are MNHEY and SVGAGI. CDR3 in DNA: TGTGCCAGCAGTTATGCCTCAAGTAACGAAAAACTGTTTTTT. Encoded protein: CASSYASSNEKLFF.

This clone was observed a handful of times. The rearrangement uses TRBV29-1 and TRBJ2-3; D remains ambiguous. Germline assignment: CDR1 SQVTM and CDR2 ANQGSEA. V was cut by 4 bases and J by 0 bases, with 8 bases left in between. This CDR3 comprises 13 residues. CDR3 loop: CSVVGSSTDTQYF. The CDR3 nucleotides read TGCAGCGTTGTTGGCTCTAGCACAGATACGCAGTATTTT.

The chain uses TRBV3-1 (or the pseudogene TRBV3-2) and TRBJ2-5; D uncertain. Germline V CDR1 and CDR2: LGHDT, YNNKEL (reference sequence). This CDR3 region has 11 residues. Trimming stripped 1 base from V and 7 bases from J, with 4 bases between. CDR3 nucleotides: TGTGCCAGCAGCCAAGCCGGGACCCAGTACTTC. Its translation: CASSQAGTQYF.

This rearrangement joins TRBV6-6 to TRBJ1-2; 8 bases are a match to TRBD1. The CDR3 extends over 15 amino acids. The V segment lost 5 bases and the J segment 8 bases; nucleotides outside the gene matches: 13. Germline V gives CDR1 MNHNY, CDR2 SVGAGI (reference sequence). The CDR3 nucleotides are TGTGCCAGCAGTACTCCGGGGACAGGAACTCGGGGCTACACCTTC. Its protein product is CASSTPGTGTRGYTF.

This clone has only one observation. CDR3 DNA: TGTGCCAGCAGCTTAGAGGCGAGGACAGATACGCAGTATTTT. It is translated as CASSLEARTDTQYF. The rearrangement uses TRBV11-3 and TRBJ2-3; D gene unclear. The CDR3 runs to 14 residues. V lost 0 bases to trimming and J lost 3 bases, with 7 bases between them. Per germline, CDR1 SGHNT and CDR2 YENEEA.

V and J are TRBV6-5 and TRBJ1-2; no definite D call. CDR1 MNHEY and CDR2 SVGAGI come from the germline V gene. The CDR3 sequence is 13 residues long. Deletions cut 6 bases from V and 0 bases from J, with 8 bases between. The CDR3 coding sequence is TGTGCCAGCAGCCCCGGGGCTAACTATGGCTACACCTTC. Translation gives CASSPGANYGYTF.

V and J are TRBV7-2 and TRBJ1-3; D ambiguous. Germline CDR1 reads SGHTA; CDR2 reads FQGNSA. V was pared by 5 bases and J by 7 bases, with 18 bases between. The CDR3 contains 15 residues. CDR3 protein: CASSRSPAAPNTIYF. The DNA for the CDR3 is TGTGCCAGCAGCCGTAGTCCAGCGGCGCCGAACACCATATATTTT.

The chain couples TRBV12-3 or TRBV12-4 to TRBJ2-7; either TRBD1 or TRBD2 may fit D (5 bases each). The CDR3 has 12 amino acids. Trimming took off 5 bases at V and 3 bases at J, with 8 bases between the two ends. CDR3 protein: CASSRDGYEQYF. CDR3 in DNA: TGTGCCAGCAGTCGGGACGGCTACGAGCAGTACTTC.

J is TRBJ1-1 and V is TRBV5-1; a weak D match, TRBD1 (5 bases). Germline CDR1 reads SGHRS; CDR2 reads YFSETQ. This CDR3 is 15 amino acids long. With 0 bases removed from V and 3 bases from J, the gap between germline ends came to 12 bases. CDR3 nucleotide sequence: TGCGCCAGCAGCTTGGAGGCCAGGGCGGACACTGAAGCTTTCTTT. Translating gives CASSLEARADTEAFF.

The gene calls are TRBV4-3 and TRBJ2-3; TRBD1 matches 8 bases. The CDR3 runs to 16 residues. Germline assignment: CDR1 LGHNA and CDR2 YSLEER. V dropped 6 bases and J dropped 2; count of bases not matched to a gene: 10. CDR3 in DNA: TGCGCCAGCAGGTTACATCGGACAGGGACCACAGATACGCAGTATTTT. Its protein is CASRLHRTGTTDTQYF.

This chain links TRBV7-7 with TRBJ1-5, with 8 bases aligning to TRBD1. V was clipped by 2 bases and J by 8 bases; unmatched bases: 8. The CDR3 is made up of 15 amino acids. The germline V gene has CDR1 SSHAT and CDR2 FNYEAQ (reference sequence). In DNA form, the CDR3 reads TGTGCCAGCAGCTTACGGACAGGGAAGATCGAGCCCCAGCATTTT. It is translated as CASSLRTGKIEPQHF. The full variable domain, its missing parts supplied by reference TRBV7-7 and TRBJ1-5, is GAGVSQSPRYKVTKRGQDVTLRCDPISSHATLYWYQQALGQGPEFLTYFNYEAQPDKSGLPSDRFSAERPEGSISTLTIQRTEQRDSAMYRCASSLRTGKIEPQHFGDGTRLSIL.

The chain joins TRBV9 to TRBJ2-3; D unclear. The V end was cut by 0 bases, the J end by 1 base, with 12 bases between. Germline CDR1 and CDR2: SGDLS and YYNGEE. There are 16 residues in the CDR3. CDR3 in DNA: TGTGCCAGCAGCGTAGGGACCTCAGAGGGCACAGATACGCAGTATTTT. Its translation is CASSVGTSEGTDTQYF. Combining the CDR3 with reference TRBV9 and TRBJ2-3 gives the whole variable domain DSGVTQTPKHLITATGQRVTLRCSPRSGDLSVYWYQQSLDQGLQFLIQYYNGEERAKGNILERFSAQQFPDLHSELNLSSLELGDSALYFCASSVGTSEGTDTQYFGPGTRLTVL.

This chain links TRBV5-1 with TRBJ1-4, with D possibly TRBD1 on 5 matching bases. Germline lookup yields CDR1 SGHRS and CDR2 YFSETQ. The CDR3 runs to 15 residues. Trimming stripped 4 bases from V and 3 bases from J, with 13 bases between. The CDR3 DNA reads TGCGCCAGCAGCGGGGGTAGGACTCCTAATGAAAAACTGTTTTTT. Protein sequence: CASSGGRTPNEKLFF.